These T cell receptor beta chains were read from a single sample in a study of T cells in Graves' hyperthyroidism and ophthalmopathy. TCRdb processed the multiplex PCR reads anew with MiXCR; each CDR3 protein has one entry. There are fewer than 500,000 distinct CDR3 sequences in the sample; over 12% occur only once, and about 13% lies in the top ten. The sequenced material came from blood. The receptor set was obtained from a man between 18 and 35 years old with Graves' ophthalmopathy. CDR3s include the opening cysteine and the closing phenylalanine or tryptophan. D genes are given only for firm matches. Rows may omit the clone size; those that give it use once, few, many or a size class.

v_gene,d_gene,j_gene,abundance,CDR3aa,CDR3nt
TRBV30,NA,TRBJ2-7,many,CAWSVGSSYEQYF,TGTGCCTGGAGTGTAGGCAGCTCCTACGAGCAGTACTTC
TRBV9,NA,TRBJ2-7,many,CASSVGSGATYEQYF,TGTGCCAGCAGCGTAGGGTCGGGGGCAACCTACGAGCAGTACTTC
TRBV20-1,TRBD2,TRBJ2-1,many,CSARDQPGLATNEQFF,TGCAGTGCTAGGGATCAACCGGGACTAGCGACCAATGAGCAGTTCTTC
TRBV18,NA,TRBJ2-4,NA,CASSPPRLAKNIQYF,TGTGCCAGCTCACCACCTAGATTAGCCAAAAACATTCAGTACTTC
TRBV29-1,NA,TRBJ2-3,NA,CSVSQEGDTQYF,TGCAGCGTTTCTCAGGAGGGAGATACGCAGTATTTT
TRBV7-9,NA,TRBJ2-1,many,CASSPARAGAYNEQFF,TGTGCCAGCAGTCCCGCCCGAGCAGGAGCCTACAATGAGCAGTTCTTC
TRBV30,TRBD1,TRBJ1-5,many,CAWSTGVGNQPQHF,TGTGCCTGGAGTACAGGGGTTGGCAATCAGCCCCAGCATTTT
TRBV27,NA,TRBJ2-7,few,CASSFLGVEAMGQYF,TGTGCCAGCAGTTTCTTGGGGGTGGAGGCCATGGGGCAGTACTTC
TRBV20-1,TRBD1,TRBJ2-3,many,CSAPTGLGSTDTQYF,TGCAGTGCCCCGACAGGGTTGGGTAGCACAGATACGCAGTATTTT
TRBV5-1,TRBD1,TRBJ2-7,many,CASSYSRGQGAYEQYF,TGCGCCAGCAGCTATTCGCGGGGACAGGGGGCCTACGAGCAGTACTTC
TRBV7-8,TRBD1,TRBJ2-1,many,CASSTPGGNSYNEQFF,TGTGCCAGCAGCACCCCAGGGGGAAACTCCTACAATGAGCAGTTCTTC
TRBV6-5,NA,TRBJ1-5,NA,CASSYLWDKQGNRPQHF,TGTGCCAGCAGTTACTTATGGGATAAACAGGGTAATCGGCCCCAGCATTTT
TRBV12-3/TRBV12-4,NA,TRBJ2-7,many,CASSSLGVLSEQYF,TGTGCCAGCAGTTCTCTAGGGGTTCTTAGCGAGCAGTACTTC
TRBV4-2,NA,TRBJ2-3,few,CASSQASLGDTQYF,TGTGCCAGCAGCCAAGCCTCCCTAGGGGATACGCAGTATTTT
TRBV5-1,TRBD2,TRBJ2-5,NA,CASSFRDGGEETQYF,TGCGCCAGCAGCTTCCGGGACGGGGGGGAGGAGACCCAGTACTTC
TRBV7-9,TRBD2,TRBJ2-2,few,CASSSAARGGGASGELFF,TGTGCCAGCAGCTCCGCCGCCCGGGGCGGGGGGGCTTCTGGGGAGCTGTTTTTT
TRBV4-1,NA,TRBJ2-5,once,CASSQVKGGQETQYF,TGCGCCAGCAGCCAAGTGAAAGGGGGGCAAGAGACCCAGTACTTC
TRBV20-1,TRBD2,TRBJ2-3,many,CSALGTSGGITDTQYF,TGCAGTGCCCTGGGGACTAGCGGGGGGATCACAGATACGCAGTATTTT
TRBV7-2,NA,TRBJ1-1,many,CASSRFGQLLTEAFF,TGTGCCAGCAGCAGATTTGGACAGCTTTTAACTGAAGCTTTCTTT
TRBV5-1,NA,TRBJ2-3,many,CASSLGLAALTDTQYF,TGCGCCAGCAGCTTGGGGTTAGCGGCTCTCACAGATACGCAGTATTTT
TRBV6-1,NA,TRBJ1-6,few,CASRHVTVDWSPLHF,TGTGCCAGCCGCCATGTGACAGTAGATTGGTCACCCCTCCACTTT
TRBV5-1,NA,TRBJ2-5,NA,CASSLVRTAQETQYF,TGCGCCAGCAGCTTGGTTAGGACAGCTCAAGAGACCCAGTACTTC
TRBV2,TRBD2,TRBJ2-1,many,CATLAGPYNEQFF,TGTGCCACCCTAGCGGGCCCCTACAATGAGCAGTTCTTC
TRBV5-8,TRBD1,TRBJ2-6,few,CASSFNRGYGANVLTF,TGTGCCAGCAGCTTCAACAGGGGTTATGGGGCCAACGTCCTGACTTTC
TRBV4-2,TRBD2,TRBJ2-1,many,CASSQDAGGPNEQFF,TGTGCCAGCAGCCAAGATGCGGGGGGGCCCAATGAGCAGTTCTTC